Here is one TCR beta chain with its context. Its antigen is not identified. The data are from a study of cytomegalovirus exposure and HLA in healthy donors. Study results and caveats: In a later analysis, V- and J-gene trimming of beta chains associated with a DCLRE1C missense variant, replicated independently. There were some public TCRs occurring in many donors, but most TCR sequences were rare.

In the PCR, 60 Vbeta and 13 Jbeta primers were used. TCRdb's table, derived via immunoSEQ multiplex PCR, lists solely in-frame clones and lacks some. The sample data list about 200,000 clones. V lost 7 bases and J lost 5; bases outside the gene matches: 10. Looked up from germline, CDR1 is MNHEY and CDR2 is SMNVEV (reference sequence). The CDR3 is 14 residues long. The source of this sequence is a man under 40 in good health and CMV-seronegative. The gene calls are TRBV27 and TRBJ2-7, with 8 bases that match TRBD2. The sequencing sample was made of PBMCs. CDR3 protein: CASNLRGLDNEQYF. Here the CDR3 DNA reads TGTGCCAGCAACCTGAGGGGACTAGACAACGAGCAGTACTTC.